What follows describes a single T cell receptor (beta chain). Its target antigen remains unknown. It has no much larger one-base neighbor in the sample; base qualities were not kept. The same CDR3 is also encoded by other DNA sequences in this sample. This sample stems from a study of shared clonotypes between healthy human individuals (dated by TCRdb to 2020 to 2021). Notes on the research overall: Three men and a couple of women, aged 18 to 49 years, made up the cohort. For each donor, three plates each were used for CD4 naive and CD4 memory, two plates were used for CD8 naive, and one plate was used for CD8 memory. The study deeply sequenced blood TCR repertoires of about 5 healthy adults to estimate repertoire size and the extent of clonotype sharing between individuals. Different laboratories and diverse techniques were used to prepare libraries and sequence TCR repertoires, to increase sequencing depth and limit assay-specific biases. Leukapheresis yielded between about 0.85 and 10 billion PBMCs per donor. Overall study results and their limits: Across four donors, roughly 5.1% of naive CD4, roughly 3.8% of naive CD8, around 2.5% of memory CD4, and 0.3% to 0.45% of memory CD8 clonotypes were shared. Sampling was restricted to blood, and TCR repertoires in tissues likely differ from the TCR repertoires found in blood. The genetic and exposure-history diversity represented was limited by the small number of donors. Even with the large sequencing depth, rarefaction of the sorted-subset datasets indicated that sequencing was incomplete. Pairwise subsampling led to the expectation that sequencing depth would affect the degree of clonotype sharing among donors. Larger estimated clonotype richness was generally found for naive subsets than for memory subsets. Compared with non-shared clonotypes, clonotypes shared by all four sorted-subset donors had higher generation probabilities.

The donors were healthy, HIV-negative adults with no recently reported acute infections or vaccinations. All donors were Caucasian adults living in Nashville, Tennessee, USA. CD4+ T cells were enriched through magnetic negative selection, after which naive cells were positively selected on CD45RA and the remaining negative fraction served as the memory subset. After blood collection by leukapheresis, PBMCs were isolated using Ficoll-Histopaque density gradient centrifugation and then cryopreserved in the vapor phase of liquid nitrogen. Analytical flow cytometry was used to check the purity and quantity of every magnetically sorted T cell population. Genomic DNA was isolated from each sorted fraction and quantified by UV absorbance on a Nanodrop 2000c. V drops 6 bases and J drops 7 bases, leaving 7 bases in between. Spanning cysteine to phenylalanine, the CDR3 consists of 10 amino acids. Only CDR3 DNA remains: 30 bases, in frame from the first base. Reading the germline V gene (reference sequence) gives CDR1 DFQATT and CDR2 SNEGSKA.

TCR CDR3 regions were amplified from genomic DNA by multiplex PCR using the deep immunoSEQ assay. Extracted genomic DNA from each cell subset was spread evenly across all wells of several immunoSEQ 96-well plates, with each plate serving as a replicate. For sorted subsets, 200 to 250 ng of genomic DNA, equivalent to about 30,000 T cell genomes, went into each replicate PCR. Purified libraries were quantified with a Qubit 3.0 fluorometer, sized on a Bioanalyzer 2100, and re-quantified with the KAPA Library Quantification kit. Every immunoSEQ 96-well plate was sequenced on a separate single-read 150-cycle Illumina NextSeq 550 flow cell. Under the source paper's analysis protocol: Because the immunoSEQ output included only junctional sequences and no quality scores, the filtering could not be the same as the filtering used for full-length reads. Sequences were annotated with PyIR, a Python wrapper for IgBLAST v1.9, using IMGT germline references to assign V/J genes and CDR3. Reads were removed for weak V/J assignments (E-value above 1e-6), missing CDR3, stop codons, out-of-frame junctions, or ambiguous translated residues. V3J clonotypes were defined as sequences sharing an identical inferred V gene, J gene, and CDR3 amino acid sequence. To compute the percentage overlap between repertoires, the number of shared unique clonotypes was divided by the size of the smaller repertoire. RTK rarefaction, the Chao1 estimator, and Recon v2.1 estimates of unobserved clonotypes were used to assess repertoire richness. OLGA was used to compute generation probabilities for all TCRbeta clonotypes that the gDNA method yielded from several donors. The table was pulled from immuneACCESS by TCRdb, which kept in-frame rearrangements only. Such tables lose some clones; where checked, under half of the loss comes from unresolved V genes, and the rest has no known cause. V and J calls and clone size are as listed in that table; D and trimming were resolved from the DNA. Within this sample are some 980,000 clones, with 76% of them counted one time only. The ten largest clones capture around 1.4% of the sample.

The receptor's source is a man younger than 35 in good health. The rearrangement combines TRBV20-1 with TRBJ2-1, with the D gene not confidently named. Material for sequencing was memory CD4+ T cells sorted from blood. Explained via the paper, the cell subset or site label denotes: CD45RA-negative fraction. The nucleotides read TGCAGTGCCCTTGGGAATGAGCAGTTCTTC. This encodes CSALGNEQFF.